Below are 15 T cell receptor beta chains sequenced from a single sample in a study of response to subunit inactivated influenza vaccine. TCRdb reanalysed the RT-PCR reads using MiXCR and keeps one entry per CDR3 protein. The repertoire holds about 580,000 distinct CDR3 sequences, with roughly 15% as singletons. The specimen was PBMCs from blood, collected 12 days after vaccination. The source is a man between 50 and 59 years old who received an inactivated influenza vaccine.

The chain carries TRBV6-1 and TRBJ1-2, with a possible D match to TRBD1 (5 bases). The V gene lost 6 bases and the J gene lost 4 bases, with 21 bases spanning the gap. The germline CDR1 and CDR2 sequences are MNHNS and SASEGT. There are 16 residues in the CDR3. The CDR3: CASRDQPGQDIYGYTF. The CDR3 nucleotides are TGTGCCAGCAGGGACCAACCCGGACAAGACATCTATGGCTACACCTTC.

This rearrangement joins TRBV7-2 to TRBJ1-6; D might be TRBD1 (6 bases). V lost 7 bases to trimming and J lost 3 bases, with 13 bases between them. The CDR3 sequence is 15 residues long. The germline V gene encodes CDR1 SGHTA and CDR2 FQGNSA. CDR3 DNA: TGTGCCAGCAACAAACAGGGCGGCTATAATTCACCCCTCCACTTT. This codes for CASNKQGGYNSPLHF. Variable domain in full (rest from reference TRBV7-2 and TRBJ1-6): GAGVSQSPSNKVTEKGKDVELRCDPISGHTALYWYRQSLGQGLEFLIYFQGNSAPDKSGLPSDRFSAERTGGSVSTLTIQRTQQEDSAVYLCASNKQGGYNSPLHFGNGTRLTVT.

The CDR3 loop is CAISASEYTDTQYF. CDR3 DNA sequence: TGTGCCATCAGCGCTAGCGAATACACAGATACGCAGTATTTT. The J gene is TRBJ2-3, the V gene TRBV10-3; TRBD2 is a possible D gene (6 bases). Per germline, CDR1 ENHRY and CDR2 SYGVKD. The CDR3 is 14 amino acids. The V end was cut by 6 bases, the J end by 2 bases, with 12 bases between.

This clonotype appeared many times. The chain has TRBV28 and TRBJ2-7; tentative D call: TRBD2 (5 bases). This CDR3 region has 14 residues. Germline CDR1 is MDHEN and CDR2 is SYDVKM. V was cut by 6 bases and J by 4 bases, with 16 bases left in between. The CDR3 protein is CASRTPGRPYEQYF. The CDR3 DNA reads TGTGCCAGCAGAACCCCGGGAAGGCCTTACGAGCAGTACTTC.

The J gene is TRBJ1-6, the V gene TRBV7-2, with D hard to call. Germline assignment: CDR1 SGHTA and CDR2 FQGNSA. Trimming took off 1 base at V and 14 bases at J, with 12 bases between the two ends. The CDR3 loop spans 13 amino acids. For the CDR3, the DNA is TGTGCCAGCAGCTTAGATCCCGGAACAACCCTCCACTTT. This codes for CASSLDPGTTLHF.

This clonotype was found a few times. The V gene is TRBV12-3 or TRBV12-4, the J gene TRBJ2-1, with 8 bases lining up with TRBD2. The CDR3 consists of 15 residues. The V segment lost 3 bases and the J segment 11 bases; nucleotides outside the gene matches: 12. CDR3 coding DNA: TGTGCCAGCAGTTTCACGGCGGGAGGACACGAGAAGCAGTTCTTC. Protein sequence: CASSFTAGGHEKQFF.

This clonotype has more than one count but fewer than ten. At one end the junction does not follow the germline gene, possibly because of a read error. The CDR3 DNA sequence: TGCGCCAGCAGCTTGGCGGTAGCGGCCTCCTACAATGAGCAGTCCTTC. This encodes CASSLAVAASYNEQSF. V is TRBV5-1 and J is TRBJ2-1; D is perhaps TRBD2 (6 bases). This CDR3 has 16 amino acids. Germline-derived CDR1 and CDR2 are SGHRS and YFSETQ.

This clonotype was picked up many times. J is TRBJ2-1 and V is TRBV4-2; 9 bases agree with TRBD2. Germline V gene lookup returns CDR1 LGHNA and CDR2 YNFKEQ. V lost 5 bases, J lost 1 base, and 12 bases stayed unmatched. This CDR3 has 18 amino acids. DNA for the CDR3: TGTGCCAGCAGCGAAGTCTCCCTAGCGGGGCTGTCCTACAATGAGCAGTTCTTC. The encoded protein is CASSEVSLAGLSYNEQFF.

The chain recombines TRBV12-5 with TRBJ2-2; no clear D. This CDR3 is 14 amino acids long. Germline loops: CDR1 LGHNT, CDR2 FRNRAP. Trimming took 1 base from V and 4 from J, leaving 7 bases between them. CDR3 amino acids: CASGLEESTGELFF. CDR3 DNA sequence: TGTGCTAGTGGTTTGGAAGAATCCACCGGGGAGCTGTTTTTT.

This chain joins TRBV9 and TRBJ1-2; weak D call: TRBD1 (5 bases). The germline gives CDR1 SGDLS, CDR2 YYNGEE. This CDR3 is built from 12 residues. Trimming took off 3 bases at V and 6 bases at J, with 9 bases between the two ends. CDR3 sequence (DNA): TGTGCCAGCAGCGATTTGGACAATGGCTACACCTTC. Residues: CASSDLDNGYTF.

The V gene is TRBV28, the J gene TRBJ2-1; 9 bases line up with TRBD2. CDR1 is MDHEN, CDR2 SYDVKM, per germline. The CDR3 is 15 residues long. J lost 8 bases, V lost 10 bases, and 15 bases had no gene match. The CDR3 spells CATSVAGGPIYEQFF. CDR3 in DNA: TGTGCCACCTCGGTCGCGGGAGGGCCTATCTATGAGCAGTTCTTC.

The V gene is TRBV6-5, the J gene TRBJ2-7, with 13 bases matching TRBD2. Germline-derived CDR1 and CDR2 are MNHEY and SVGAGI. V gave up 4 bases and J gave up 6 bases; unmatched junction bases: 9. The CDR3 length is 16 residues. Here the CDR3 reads CASSSPRGTSGAEQYF. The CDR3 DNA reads TGTGCCAGCAGTTCGCCCCGCGGGACTAGCGGGGCCGAGCAGTACTTC.

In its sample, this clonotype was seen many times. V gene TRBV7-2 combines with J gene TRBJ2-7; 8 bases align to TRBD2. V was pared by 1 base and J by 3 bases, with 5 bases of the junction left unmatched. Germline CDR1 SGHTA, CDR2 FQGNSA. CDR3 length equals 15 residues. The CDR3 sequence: CASSLGVAGGYEQYF. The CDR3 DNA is TGTGCCAGCAGCTTAGGGGTGGCGGGAGGCTACGAGCAGTACTTC.

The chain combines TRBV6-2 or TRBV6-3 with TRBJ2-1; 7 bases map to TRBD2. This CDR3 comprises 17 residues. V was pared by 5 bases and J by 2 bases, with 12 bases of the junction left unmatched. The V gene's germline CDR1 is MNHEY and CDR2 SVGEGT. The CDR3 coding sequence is TGTGCCAGCAGTCGTGGCGGTCTAGCGGCACCCTACAATGAGCAGTTCTTC. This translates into CASSRGGLAAPYNEQFF.

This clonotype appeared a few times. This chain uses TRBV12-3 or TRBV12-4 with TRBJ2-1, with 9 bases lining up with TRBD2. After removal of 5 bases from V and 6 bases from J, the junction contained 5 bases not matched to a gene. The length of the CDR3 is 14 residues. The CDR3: CASSPGTSSNEQFF. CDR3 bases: TGTGCCAGCAGTCCCGGGACTAGCTCCAATGAGCAGTTCTTC.